The following is a T cell receptor (beta chain) sequence with its context. Its antigen remains unknown. TCRdb analysed the reads with MiXCR anew, one entry per CDR3 protein. The sample yields around 81,000 distinct CDR3 sequences, 35% to 45% seen once. The V and J ends lost 4 bases and 1 base respectively, with 17 bases between them. In germline, CDR1 is MNHNS, CDR2 SASEGT. The CDR3 contains 17 residues. This record belongs to a study of T cell repertoires in cytomegalovirus infection. This chain connects TRBV6-1 to TRBJ2-4; D gene ambiguous. The source is a human donor in good health (CMV status not recorded). Some clones in this sample may be carry-over from other donors' samples. Source: CD8+ T cells from cultured PBMCs, taken from culture after CMV antigen stimulation. The CDR3 DNA sequence: TGTGCCAGCAGTGGACGGCCAGTCCCCGGGGCCAAAAACATTCAGTACTTC. Its translation: CASSGRPVPGAKNIQYF.